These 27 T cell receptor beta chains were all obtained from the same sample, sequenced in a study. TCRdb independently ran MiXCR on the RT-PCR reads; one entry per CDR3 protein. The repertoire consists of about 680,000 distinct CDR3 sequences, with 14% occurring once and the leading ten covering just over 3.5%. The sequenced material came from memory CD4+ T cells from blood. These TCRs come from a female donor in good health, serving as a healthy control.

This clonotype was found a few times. The CDR3 DNA follows: TGTGCCAGCAGTTACTCGAGTGTGACATACTTC. Translated: CASSYSSVTYF. This rearrangement joins TRBV6-2 or TRBV6-3 to TRBJ2-7; D is undetermined. There are 11 residues in the CDR3. The germline gives CDR1 MNHEY, CDR2 SVGEGT. Trimming pared 0 bases from V and 13 bases from J, leaving 10 bases between.

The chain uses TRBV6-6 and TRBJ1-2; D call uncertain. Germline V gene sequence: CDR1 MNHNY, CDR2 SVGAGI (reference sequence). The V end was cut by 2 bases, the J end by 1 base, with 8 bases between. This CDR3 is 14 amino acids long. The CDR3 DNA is TGTGCCAGCAGTTACACGGGCGGTAACTATGGCTACACCTTC. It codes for CASSYTGGNYGYTF.

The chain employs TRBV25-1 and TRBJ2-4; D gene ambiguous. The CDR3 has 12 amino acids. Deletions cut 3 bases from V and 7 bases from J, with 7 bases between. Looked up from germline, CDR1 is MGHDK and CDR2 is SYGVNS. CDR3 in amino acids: CASSEGRNIQYF. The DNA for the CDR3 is TGTGCCAGCAGTGAGGGTAGGAACATTCAGTACTTC.

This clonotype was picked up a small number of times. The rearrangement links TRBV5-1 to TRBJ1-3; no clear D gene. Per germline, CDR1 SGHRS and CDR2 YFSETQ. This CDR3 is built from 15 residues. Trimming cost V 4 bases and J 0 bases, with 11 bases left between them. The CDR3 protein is CASSPDPSSGNTIYF. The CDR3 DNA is TGCGCCAGCAGCCCGGACCCAAGCTCTGGAAACACCATATATTTT.

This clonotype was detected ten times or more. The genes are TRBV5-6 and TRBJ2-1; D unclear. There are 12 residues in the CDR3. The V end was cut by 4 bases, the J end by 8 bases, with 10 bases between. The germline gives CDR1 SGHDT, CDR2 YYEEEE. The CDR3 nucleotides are TGTGCCAGCAGCCTCCCAGGATATGAGCAGTTCTTC. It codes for CASSLPGYEQFF.

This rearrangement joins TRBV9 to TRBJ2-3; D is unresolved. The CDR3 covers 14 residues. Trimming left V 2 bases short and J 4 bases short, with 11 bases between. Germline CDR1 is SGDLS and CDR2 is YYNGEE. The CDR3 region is CASSVTYAADTQYF. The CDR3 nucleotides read TGTGCCAGCAGCGTTACATATGCCGCAGATACGCAGTATTTT.

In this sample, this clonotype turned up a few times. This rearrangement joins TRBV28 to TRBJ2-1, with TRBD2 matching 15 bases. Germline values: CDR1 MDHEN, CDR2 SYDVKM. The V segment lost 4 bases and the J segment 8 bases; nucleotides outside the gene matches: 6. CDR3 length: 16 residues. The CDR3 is CASSSTGLAGGDEQFF. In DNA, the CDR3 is TGTGCCAGCAGTTCAACGGGACTAGCGGGAGGCGATGAGCAGTTCTTC.

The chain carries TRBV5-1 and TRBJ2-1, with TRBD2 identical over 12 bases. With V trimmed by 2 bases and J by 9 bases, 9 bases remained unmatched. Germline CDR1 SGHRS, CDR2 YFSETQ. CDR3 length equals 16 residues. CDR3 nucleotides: TGCGCCAGCAGCTTACTAGCGGGAGGTTCGGGGGCTGAGCAGTTCTTC. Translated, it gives CASSLLAGGSGAEQFF.

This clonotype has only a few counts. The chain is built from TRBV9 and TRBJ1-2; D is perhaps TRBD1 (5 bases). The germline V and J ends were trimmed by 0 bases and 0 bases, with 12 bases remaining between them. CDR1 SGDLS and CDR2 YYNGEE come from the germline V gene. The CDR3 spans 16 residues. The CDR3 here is CASSVDDRRANYGYTF. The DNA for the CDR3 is TGTGCCAGCAGCGTAGATGACAGAAGGGCTAACTATGGCTACACCTTC.

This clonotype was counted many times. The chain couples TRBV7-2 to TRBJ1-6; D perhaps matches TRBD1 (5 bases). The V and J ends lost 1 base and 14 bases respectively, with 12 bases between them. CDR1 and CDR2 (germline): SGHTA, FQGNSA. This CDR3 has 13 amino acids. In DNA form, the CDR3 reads TGTGCCAGCAGCTTAGACTCCTTGACAGCCCTCCACTTT. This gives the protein CASSLDSLTALHF.

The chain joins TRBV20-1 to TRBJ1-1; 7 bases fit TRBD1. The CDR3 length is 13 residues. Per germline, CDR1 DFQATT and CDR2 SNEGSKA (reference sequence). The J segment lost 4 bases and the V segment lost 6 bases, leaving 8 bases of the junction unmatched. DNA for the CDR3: TGCAGTGCCAGGGGGGGGTTCGGCACTGAAGCTTTCTTT. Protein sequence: CSARGGFGTEAFF.

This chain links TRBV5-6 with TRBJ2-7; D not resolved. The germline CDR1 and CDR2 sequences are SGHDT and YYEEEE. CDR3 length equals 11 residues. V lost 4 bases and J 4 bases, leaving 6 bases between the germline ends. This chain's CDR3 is CASSQHYEQYF. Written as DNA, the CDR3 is TGTGCCAGCAGCCAACATTACGAGCAGTACTTC.

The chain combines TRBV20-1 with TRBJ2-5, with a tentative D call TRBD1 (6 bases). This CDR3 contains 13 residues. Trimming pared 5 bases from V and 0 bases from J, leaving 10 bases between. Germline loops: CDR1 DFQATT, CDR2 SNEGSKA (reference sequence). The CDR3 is CSAHDRNQETQYF. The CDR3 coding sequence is TGCAGTGCTCATGACAGGAACCAAGAGACCCAGTACTTC.

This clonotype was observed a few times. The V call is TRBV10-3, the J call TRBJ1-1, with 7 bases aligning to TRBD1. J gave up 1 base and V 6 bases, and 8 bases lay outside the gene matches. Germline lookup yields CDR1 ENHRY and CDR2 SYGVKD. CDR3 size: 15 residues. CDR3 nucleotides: TGTGCCATCAGCCCGACAGGGTACGGGAACACTGAAGCTTTCTTT. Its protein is CAISPTGYGNTEAFF.

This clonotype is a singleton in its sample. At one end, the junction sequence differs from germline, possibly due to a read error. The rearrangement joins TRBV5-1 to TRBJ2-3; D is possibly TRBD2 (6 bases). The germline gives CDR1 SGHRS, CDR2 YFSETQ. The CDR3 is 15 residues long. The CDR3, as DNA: TGCACCAGCCGTCCGACGGGAGAGGGTACAGATACGCAGTATTTT. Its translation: CTSRPTGEGTDTQYF.

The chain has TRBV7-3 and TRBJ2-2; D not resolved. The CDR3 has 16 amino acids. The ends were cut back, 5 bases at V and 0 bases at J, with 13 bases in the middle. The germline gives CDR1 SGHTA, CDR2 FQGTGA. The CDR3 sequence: CASSRWSGTNTGELFF. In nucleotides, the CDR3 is TGTGCCAGCAGCCGGTGGAGTGGCACGAACACCGGGGAGCTGTTTTTT.

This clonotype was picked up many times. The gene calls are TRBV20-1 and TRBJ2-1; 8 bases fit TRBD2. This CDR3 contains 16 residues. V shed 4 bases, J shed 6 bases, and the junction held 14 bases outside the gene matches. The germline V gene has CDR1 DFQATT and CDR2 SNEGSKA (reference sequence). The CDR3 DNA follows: TGCAGTGCTAAAGTTTTAGCGGGATTAACTGGCAATGAGCAGTTCTTC. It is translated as CSAKVLAGLTGNEQFF.

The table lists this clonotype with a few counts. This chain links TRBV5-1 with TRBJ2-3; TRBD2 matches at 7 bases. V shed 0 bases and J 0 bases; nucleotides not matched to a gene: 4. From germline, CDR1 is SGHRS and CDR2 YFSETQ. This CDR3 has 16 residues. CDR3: CASSLAPSGSTDTQYF. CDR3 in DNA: TGCGCCAGCAGCTTGGCCCCTAGCGGAAGCACAGATACGCAGTATTTT.

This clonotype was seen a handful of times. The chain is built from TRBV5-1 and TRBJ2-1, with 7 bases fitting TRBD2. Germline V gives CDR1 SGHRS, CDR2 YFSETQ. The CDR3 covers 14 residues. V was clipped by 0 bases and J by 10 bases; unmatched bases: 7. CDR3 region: CASSLVGREGEQFF. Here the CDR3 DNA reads TGCGCCAGCAGCTTGGTCGGCAGGGAGGGGGAGCAGTTCTTC.

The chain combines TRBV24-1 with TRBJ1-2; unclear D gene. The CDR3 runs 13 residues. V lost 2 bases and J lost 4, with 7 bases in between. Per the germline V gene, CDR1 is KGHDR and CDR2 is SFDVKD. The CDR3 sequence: CATSDSPGYGYTF. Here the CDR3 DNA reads TGTGCCACCAGTGATTCGCCGGGCTATGGCTACACCTTC.

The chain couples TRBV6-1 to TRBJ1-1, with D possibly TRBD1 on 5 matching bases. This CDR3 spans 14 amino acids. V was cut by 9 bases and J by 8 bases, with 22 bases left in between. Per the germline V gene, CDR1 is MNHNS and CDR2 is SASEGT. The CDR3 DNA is TGTGCCAGTCTTACGACAGATACCTCGTCCGAAGCTTTCTTT. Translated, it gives CASLTTDTSSEAFF.

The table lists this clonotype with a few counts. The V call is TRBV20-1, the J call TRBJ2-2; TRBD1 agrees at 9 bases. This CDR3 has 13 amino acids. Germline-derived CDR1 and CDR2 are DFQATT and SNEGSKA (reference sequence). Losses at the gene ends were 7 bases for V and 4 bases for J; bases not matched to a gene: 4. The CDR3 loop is CSGRTGVTGELFF. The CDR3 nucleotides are TGCAGTGGTAGGACAGGGGTCACCGGGGAGCTGTTTTTT.

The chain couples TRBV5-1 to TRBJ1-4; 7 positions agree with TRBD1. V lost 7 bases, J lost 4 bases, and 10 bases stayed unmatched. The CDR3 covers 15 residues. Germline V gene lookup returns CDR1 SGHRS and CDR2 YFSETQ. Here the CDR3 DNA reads TGCGCCAGCCGTCCAGGGGGACAGTTTAATGAAAAACTGTTTTTT. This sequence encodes CASRPGGQFNEKLFF.

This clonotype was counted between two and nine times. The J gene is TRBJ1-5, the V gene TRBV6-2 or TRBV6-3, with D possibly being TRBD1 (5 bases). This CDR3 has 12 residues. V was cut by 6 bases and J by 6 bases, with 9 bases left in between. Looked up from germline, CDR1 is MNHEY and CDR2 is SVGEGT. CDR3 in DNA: TGTGCCAGCAGAATGGGGACTCAGCCCCAGCATTTT. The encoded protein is CASRMGTQPQHF.

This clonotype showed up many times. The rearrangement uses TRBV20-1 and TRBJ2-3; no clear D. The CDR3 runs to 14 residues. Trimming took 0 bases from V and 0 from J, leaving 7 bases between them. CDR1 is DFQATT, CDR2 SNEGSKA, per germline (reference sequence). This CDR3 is CSARDRLSTDTQYF. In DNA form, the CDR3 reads TGCAGTGCTAGAGATCGGCTCAGCACAGATACGCAGTATTTT.

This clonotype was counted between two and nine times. The CDR3 DNA follows: TGTGCCAGCAGGGGGTACGGCACTGAAGCTTTCTTT. Amino acid sequence: CASRGYGTEAFF. This chain links TRBV6-1 with TRBJ1-1; D is undetermined. The CDR3 totals 12 residues. V lost 6 bases and J lost 4, with 9 bases in between. Germline V gives CDR1 MNHNS, CDR2 SASEGT.

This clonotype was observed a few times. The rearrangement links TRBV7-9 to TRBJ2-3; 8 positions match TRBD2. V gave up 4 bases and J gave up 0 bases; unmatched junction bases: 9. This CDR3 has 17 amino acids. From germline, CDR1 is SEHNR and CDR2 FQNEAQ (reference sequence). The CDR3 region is CASSSKLLAVSTDTQYF. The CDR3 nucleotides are TGTGCCAGCAGCTCAAAACTACTAGCGGTGAGCACAGATACGCAGTATTTT.